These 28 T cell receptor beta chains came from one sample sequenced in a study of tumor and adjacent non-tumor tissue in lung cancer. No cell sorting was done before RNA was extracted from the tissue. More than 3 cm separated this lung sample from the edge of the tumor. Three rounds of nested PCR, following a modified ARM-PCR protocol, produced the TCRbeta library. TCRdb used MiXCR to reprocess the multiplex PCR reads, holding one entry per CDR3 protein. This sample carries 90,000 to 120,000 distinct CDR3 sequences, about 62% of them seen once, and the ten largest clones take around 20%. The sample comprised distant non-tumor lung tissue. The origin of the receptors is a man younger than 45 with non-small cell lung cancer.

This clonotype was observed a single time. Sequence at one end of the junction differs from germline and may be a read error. For the CDR3, the DNA is TGTGCCAGCAGTGACCGGGGAGATGAGCACTTCTTC. Its translation is CASSDRGDEHFF. The V call is TRBV6-5, the J call TRBJ2-1; the D gene is possibly TRBD2 (5 bases). The CDR3 has 12 residues. The V gene's germline CDR1 is MNHEY and CDR2 SVGAGI.

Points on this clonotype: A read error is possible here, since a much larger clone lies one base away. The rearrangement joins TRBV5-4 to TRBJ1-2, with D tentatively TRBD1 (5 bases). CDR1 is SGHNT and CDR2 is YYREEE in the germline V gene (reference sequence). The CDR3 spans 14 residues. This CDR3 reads CACSLAGTAFGYTF. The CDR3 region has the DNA TGTGCCTGCAGCTTGGCCGGGACCGCCTTTGGCTACACCTTC.

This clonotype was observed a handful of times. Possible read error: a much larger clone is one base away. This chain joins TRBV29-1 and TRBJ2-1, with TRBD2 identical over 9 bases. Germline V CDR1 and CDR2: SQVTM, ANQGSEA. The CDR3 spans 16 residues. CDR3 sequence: CSVEDGREGPFNEHFF. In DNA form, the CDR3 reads TGCAGCGTTGAAGACGGGCGGGAGGGCCCCTTTAATGAGCACTTCTTC.

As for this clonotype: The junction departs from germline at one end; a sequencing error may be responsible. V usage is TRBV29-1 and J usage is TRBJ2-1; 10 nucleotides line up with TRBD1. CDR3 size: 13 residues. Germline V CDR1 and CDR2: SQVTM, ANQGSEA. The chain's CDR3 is CGVDGTGDNEEFF. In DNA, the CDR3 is TGCGGCGTCGATGGGACAGGGGACAATGAGGAGTTCTTC.

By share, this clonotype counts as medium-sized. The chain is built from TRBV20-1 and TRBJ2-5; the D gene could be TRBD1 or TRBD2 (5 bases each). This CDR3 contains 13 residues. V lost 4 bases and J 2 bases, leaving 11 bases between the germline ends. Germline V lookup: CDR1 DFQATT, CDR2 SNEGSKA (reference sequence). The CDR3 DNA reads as TGCAGTGCTATGGGACGGATTCAAGAGACCCAGTACTTC. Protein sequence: CSAMGRIQETQYF.

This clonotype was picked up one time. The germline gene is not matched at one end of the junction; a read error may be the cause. The CDR3 is CASSWSLDERFF. The DNA of the CDR3 is TGTGCCAGCAGTTGGTCTTTGGATGAGCGGTTCTTC. This chain connects TRBV12-3 or TRBV12-4 to TRBJ2-1; D remains ambiguous. There are 12 residues in the CDR3.

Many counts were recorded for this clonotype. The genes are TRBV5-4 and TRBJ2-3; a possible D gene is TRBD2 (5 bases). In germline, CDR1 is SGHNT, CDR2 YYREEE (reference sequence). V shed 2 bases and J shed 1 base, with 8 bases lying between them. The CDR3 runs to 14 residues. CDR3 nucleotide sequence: TGTGCCAGCAGCTTTGGTAGCGGCACAGATACGCAGTATTTT. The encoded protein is CASSFGSGTDTQYF.

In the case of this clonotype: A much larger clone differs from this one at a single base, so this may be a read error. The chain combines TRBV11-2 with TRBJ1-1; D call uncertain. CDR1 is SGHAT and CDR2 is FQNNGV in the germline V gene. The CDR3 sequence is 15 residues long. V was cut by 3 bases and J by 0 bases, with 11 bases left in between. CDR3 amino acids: CASSFGRRLNTEAFF. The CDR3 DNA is TGTGCCAGCAGCTTTGGCCGACGGTTGAACACTGAAGCTTTCTTT.

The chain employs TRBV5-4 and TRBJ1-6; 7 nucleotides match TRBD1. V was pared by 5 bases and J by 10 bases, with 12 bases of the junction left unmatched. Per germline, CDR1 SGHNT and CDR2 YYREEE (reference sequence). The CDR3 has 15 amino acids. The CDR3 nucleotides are TGTGCCAGCAGTCCGACCGGCACAGGGGAATCACCCCTCCACTTT. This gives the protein CASSPTGTGESPLHF.

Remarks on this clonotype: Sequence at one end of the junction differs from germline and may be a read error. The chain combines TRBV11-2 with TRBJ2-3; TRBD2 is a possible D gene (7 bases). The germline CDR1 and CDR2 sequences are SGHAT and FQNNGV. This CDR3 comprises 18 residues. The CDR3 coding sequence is TGTGCCAGCGGCCCGGCCTTAGGGGGGGGGCTTTGGGGCGGTACGCACTACTTT. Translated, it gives CASGPALGGGLWGGTHYF.

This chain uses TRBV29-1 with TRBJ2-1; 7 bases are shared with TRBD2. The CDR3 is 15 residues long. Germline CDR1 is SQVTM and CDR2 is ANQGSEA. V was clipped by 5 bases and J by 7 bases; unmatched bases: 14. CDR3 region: CSVQTWGGSKNEQFF. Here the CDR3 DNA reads TGCAGCGTTCAAACCTGGGGGGGAAGTAAGAATGAGCAGTTCTTC.

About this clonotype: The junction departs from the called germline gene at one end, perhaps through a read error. The CDR3 coding sequence is TGTGCCAGCTTACAAACCGGACAGGGGGAAAATCTGCCCCAGCATTTT. Encoded protein: CASLQTGQGENLPQHF. The chain carries TRBV6-2 or TRBV6-3 and TRBJ1-5, with TRBD1 matching over 10 bases. Germline loops: CDR1 MNHEY, CDR2 SVGEGT. The CDR3 is made up of 16 amino acids.

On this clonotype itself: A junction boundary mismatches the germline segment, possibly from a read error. CDR3 DNA sequence: TGCGGCGTTGGTTTGACAGATACGCAGAATTTT. This translates into CGVGLTDTQNF. The chain couples TRBV29-1 to TRBJ2-3; maybe TRBD1 (5 bases). This CDR3 comprises 11 residues. Germline CDR1 reads SQVTM; CDR2 reads ANQGSEA.

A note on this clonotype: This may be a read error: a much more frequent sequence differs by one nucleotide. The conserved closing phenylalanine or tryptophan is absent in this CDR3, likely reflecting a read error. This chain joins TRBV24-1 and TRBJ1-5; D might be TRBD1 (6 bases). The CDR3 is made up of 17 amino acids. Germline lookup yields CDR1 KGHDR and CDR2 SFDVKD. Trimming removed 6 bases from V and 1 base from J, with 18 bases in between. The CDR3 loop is CATSPGQGQGSNQPQHV. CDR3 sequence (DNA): TGTGCCACCAGTCCGGGGCAGGGGCAGGGGAGCAATCAGCCCCAGCATGTT.

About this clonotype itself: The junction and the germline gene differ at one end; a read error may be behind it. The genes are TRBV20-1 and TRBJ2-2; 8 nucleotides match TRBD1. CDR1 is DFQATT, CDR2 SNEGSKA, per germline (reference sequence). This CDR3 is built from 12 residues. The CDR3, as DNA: TGCAGCGCGCAGGGGGCCACCGGGGAACTGTTTTTT. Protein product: CSAQGATGELFF.

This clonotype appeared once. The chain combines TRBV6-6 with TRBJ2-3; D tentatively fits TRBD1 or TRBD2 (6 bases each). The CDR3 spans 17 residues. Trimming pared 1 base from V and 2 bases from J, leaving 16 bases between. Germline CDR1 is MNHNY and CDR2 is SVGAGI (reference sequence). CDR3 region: CASSYWEDSFYTDTQYF. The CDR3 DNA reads TGTGCCAGCAGTTACTGGGAGGACAGTTTCTACACAGATACGCAGTATTTT.

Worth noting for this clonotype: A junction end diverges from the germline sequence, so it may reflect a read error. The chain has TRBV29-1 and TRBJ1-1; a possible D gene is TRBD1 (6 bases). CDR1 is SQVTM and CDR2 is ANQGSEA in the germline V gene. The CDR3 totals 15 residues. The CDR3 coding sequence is TGCAGCGCCGCCCTCCGGGACACTCTAAACACTGAAGCTATCTTC. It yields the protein CSAALRDTLNTEAIF.

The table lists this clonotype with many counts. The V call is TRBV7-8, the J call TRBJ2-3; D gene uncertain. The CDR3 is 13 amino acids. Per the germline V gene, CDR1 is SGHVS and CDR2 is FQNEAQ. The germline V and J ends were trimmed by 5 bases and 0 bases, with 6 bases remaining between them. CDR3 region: CASSPLSTDTQYF. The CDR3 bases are TGTGCCAGCAGCCCCCTAAGCACAGATACGCAGTATTTT.

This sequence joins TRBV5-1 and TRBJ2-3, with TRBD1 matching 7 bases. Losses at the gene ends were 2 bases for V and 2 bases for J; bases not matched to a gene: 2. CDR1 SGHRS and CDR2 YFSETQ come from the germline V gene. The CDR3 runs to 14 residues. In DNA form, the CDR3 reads TGCGCCAGCAGCTTACAGGGGAACACAGATACGCAGTATTTT. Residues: CASSLQGNTDTQYF.

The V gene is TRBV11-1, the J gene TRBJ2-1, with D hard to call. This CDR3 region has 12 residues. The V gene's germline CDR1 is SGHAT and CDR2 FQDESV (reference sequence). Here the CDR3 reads CTSSLETNEQFF. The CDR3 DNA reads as TGTACAAGCAGCTTAGAGACCAATGAGCAGTTCTTC.

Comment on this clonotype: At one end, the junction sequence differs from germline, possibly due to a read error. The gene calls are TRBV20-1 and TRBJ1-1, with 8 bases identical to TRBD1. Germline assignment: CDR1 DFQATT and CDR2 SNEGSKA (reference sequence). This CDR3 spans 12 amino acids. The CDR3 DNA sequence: TGCAGTGCTGACAGGGGACTGCCTGAAACTTTCTTT. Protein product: CSADRGLPETFF.

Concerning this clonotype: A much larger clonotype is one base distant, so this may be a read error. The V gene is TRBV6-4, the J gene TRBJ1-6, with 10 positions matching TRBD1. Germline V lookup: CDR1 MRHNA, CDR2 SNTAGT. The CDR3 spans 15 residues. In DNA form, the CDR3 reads TGTGCCAGCAGTGCGCCGGGACAGGGGTCTTCACCCCACCACTTT. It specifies CASSAPGQGSSPHHF.

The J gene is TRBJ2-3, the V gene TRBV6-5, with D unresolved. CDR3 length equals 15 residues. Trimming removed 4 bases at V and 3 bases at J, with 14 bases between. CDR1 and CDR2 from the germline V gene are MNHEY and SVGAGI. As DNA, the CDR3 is TGTGCCAGCAGTTCCGAGGTGGGCCTTACAGATACGCAGTATTTT. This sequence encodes CASSSEVGLTDTQYF.

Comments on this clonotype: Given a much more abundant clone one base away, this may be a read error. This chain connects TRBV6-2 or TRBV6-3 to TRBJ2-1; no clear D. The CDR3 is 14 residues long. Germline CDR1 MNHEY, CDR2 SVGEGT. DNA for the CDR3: TGTGTCAGCAGTCTTTCCACCTCCGACAATGAGCAGTTCTTC. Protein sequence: CVSSLSTSDNEQFF.

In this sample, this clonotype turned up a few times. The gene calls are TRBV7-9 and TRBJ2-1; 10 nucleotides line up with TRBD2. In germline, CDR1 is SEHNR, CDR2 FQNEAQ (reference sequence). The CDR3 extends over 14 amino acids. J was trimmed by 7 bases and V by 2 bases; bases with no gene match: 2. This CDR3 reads CASSLLAGDNEQFF. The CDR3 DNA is TGTGCCAGCAGCTTACTAGCGGGAGATAATGAGCAGTTCTTC.

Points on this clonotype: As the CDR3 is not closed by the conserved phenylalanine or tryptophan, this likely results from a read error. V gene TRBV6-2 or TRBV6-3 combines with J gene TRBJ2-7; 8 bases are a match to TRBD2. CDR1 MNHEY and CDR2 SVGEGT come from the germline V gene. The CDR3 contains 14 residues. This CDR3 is CTSSSQREHYEQYI. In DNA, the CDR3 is TGTACCAGCAGTAGTCAGCGGGAGCACTACGAGCAGTACATC.

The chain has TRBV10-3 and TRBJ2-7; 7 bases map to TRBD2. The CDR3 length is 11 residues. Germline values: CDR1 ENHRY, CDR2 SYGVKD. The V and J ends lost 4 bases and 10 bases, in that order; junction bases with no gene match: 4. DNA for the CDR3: TGTGCCATCAGTGTGGGGACTAAACAGTACTTC. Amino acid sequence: CAISVGTKQYF.

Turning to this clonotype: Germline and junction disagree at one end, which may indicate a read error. In nucleotides, the CDR3 is TGTGCCAGCAGCTCCCAGGGCCACATAGGGGAACTGTTTTTT. As protein: CASSSQGHIGELFF. The rearrangement links TRBV6-2 or TRBV6-3 to TRBJ2-2; D may be TRBD1 (5 bases). Germline V lookup: CDR1 MNHEY, CDR2 SVGEGT. The CDR3 has 14 residues.